The present TCR beta chain was sequenced within a study of cytomegalovirus exposure and HLA in healthy donors. Use of 60 Vbeta and 13 Jbeta primers characterized the PCR. Repertoires were generated with immunoSEQ multiplex PCR, while TCRdb's copy carries only in-frame clones and drops some. Here the sample spans 90,000 to 120,000 clones, about three quarters being singletons. In its sample, this clone was seen once. The CDR3 extends over 16 amino acids. Germline-derived CDR1 and CDR2 are SGHRS and YFSETQ. V gave up 4 bases and J gave up 3 bases; unmatched junction bases: 7. The receptor's source is a man aged 55 to 70 in good health and CMV-seropositive. Sequenced: PBMCs. The rearrangement joins TRBV5-1 to TRBJ2-3, with TRBD2 matching 11 bases. The CDR3 nucleotides read TGCGCCAGCAGCCGTATAGCGGGGGGGCCGACAGATACGCAGTATTTT. Translation: CASSRIAGGPTDTQYF. The full variable domain, with the rest looked up from reference TRBV5-1 and TRBJ2-3, is KAGVTQTPRYLIKTRGQQVTLSCSPISGHRSVSWYQQTPGQGLQFLFEYFSETQRNKGNFPGRFSGRQFSNSRSEMNVSTLELGDSALYLCASSRIAGGPTDTQYFGPGTRLTVL.